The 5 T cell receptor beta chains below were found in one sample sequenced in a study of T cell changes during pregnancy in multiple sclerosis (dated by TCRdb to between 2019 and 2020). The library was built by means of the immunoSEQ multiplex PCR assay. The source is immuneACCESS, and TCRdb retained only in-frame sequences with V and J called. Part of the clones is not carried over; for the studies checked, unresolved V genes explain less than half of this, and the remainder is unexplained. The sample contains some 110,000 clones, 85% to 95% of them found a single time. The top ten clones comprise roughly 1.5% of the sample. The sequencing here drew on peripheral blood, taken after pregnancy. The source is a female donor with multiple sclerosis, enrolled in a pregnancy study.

CDR3 DNA: TGTGCCAGCACCCCCCCCCGGGGCAATCAGCCCCAGCATTTT. This gives the protein CASTPPRGNQPQHF. The chain is built from TRBV6-1 and TRBJ1-5, with D unresolved. Trimming pared 7 bases from V and 2 bases from J, leaving 12 bases between. The germline V gene has CDR1 MNHNS and CDR2 SASEGT. The CDR3 is 14 amino acids.

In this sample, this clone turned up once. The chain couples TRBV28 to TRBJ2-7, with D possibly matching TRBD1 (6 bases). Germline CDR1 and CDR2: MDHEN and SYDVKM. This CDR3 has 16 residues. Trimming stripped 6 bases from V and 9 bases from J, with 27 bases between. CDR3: CASSLGQSLFTVPQYF. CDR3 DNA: TGTGCCAGCAGCCTTGGACAGTCCCTCTTTACGGTACCGCAGTACTTC.

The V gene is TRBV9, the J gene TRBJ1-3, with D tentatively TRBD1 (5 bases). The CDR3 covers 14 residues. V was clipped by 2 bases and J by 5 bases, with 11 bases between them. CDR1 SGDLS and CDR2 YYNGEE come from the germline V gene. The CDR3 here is CASSVTDARNTIYF. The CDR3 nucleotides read TGTGCCAGCAGCGTGACAGACGCTCGAAACACCATATATTTT.

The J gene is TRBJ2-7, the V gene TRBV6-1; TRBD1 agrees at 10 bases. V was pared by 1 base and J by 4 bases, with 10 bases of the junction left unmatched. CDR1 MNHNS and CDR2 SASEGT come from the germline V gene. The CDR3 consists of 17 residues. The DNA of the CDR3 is TGTGCCAGCAGTGAAGGAGGATTCCGGACAGGGGGGTACGAGCAGTACTTC. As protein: CASSEGGFRTGGYEQYF.

The CDR3 nucleotides are TGTGCCAACCGACGGACAGGGGACACTGAAGCTTTCTTT. It yields the protein CANRRTGDTEAFF. This chain uses TRBV2 with TRBJ1-1, with 9 bases that match TRBD1. The CDR3 spans 13 residues. V lost 10 bases and J lost 3; bases outside the gene matches: 6. CDR1 and CDR2 from the germline V gene are SNHLY and FYNNEI.